The rows below give T cell receptor beta chains drawn from one sample of a study of post-analysis software for immune sequencing data. TCRdb reanalysed the PCR reads using MiXCR and keeps one entry per CDR3 protein. This table has around 190,000 distinct CDR3 sequences, approximately 29% appearing once. Source material: blood. Every receptor here comes from a girl aged 2-17 years with multiple sclerosis. Each CDR3 is given with its conserved first and last residue. Each record gives: D gene, V gene, J gene, clone size, CDR3 length, CDR3 DNA, CDR3 protein. D genes are given only for firm matches. Not all rows give a size; the values are once, few, many and, for expanded clones, a class.

TRBD2	TRBV12-3/TRBV12-4	TRBJ2-7	.	14	TGTGCCAGCAGGGGGGGGTGGAGCTCCTACGAGCAGTACTTC	CASRGGWSSYEQYF
.	TRBV5-4	TRBJ2-1	few	13	TGTGCCAGCAGCCTGGAGAGCGACGATGAGCAGTTCTTC	CASSLESDDEQFF
.	TRBV6-1	TRBJ2-5	few	15	TGTGCCGGCAGTGAACGGAAGACAGGCCAAGAGACCCAGTACTTC	CAGSERKTGQETQYF
TRBD2	TRBV6-5	TRBJ2-1	.	16	TGTGCCAGCAGTCCACGGACTAGCGGGGGGTGGGTTGAGCAGTTCTTC	CASSPRTSGGWVEQFF
.	TRBV4-1	TRBJ1-1	many	13	TGCGCCAGCAGCCGGAACCGACCAAATGAAGCTTTCTTT	CASSRNRPNEAFF
.	TRBV5-1	TRBJ1-2	few	15	TGCGCCAGCAGCTCGGCCGAGACAATGGGGTATGGCTACACCTTC	CASSSAETMGYGYTF
.	TRBV12-3/TRBV12-4	TRBJ2-5	once	15	TGTGCCAGCAGGTGGGGGCTAGCAACCGTGGAGACCCAGTACTTC	CASRWGLATVETQYF
TRBD1	TRBV5-6	TRBJ2-7	few	15	TGTGCCAGCAGCTTGTGGGACAGGGGTTGGAGCGAGCAGTACTTC	CASSLWDRGWSEQYF
TRBD1	TRBV25-1	TRBJ2-7	many	14	TGTGCCAGCAGGCCAACAGGGGGCCTCTACGAGCAGTACTTC	CASRPTGGLYEQYF
.	TRBV4-1	TRBJ1-4	once	15	TGCGCCAGCAGCCCCCCTGGTAGAACAGCGGAAAAACTGTTTTTT	CASSPPGRTAEKLFF
.	TRBV29-1	TRBJ2-3	many	13	TGCAGCGTCCAAGACAGGCCCCCAGATACGCAGTATTTT	CSVQDRPPDTQYF
TRBD1	TRBV20-1	TRBJ2-1	.	13	TGCAGTGCCGAGGGGGCGTCCTACAATGAGCAGTTCTTC	CSAEGASYNEQFF
TRBD2	TRBV5-5	TRBJ2-5	many	16	TGTGCCAGCAGCTTGGTGGCTAGCGGGAGTGGAAAGACCCAGTACTTC	CASSLVASGSGKTQYF
TRBD2	TRBV3-1	TRBJ2-3	few	14	TGTGCCAGCAGCCACGGGGAGGGCCGGGATACGCAGTATTTT	CASSHGEGRDTQYF
TRBD1	TRBV7-9	TRBJ2-5	.	13	TGTGTCAGCGGCCAAACAGGGGAAGAGACCCAGTACTTC	CVSGQTGEETQYF
TRBD2	TRBV3-1	TRBJ2-7	many	15	TGTGCCAGCAGCCAATCTAGCGGGAGCTCCTACGAGCAGTACTTC	CASSQSSGSSYEQYF
.	TRBV20-1	TRBJ2-2	.	13	TGCAGTGCTAGAGAGGGGGCTACCGGGGAGCTGTTTTTT	CSAREGATGELFF
TRBD1	TRBV20-1	TRBJ2-7	.	13	TGCAGTGCACAGGGGAAGAGCTCCTACGAGCAGTACTTC	CSAQGKSSYEQYF
.	TRBV6-1	TRBJ1-1	few	15	TGTGCCAGCAGGGGACAACCACTTGGGAACACTGAAGCTTTCTTT	CASRGQPLGNTEAFF
.	TRBV5-1	TRBJ2-1	many	14	TGCGCCAGCAGCCCCAGGGACGGAGACAATGAGCAGTTCTTC	CASSPRDGDNEQFF
.	TRBV12-3/TRBV12-4	TRBJ2-7	many	12	TGTGCCAGTGGGGAAGGGAGTAGGTTGCAGTACTTC	CASGEGSRLQYF
.	TRBV14	TRBJ2-1	many	16	TGTGCCAGCAGCCAAGACAAGGGGGTCCCCTACAATGAGCAGTTCTTC	CASSQDKGVPYNEQFF
TRBD1	TRBV14	TRBJ2-1	.	15	TGTGCCAGCAGCCATACCGGGACAGGTAACAATGAGCAGTTCTTC	CASSHTGTGNNEQFF
TRBD2	TRBV11-2	TRBJ2-1	.	15	TGTGCCAGCAGCTGGGCTAGCGGGAGGTACAATGGGCAGTTCTTC	CASSWASGRYNGQFF
.	TRBV7-9	TRBJ2-5	.	14	TGTGCCAGCAGCCCCCGACGGTACCAAGAGACCCAGTACTTC	CASSPRRYQETQYF
TRBD2	TRBV12-3/TRBV12-4	TRBJ2-1	many	15	TGTGCCAGCAACGAGCTAGCGGGAGAGGACAATGAGCAGTTCTTC	CASNELAGEDNEQFF
.	TRBV20-1	TRBJ2-3	.	15	TGCAGTGCTCCCATTCCGGGACAAAAGGGCGATACGCAGTATTTT	CSAPIPGQKGDTQYF
.	TRBV29-1	TRBJ2-1	.	15	TGCAGCGTTGAAGATACATTTAGCTCCTACAATGAGCAGTTCTTC	CSVEDTFSSYNEQFF
TRBD2	TRBV5-1	TRBJ2-3	few	16	TGCGCCAGCAGCCCCGGACTAGCGGGGGCCTCAGATACGCAGTATTTT	CASSPGLAGASDTQYF
.	TRBV4-1	TRBJ2-1	many	16	TGCGCCAGCAGCCAAGCGTACGGGCCCTCCTACAATGAGCAGTTCTTC	CASSQAYGPSYNEQFF
.	TRBV20-1	TRBJ1-6	many	14	TGCAGTGCTACCGAGACAGACTATAATTCACCCCTCCACTTT	CSATETDYNSPLHF
TRBD1	TRBV5-4	TRBJ2-3	many	15	TGTGCCAGCAGCGTAAGGGGACAGCCCACAGATACGCAGTATTTT	CASSVRGQPTDTQYF
TRBD1	TRBV23-1	TRBJ2-7	.	18	TGCGCCAGCAGTCAACCGGGACAGGGAATTGAAAGGCCCTACGAGCAGTACTTC	CASSQPGQGIERPYEQYF
.	TRBV5-1	TRBJ2-5	many	12	TGCGCCAGCAGCTTCGGTCAAGAGACCCAGTACTTC	CASSFGQETQYF
.	TRBV18	TRBJ1-1	.	11	TGTGCCAGCTCAGAGAACACTGAAGCTTTCTTT	CASSENTEAFF
.	TRBV28	TRBJ2-7	many	14	TGTGCCAGCAGTTTGGGTTTCGGGACCTACGAGCAGTACTTC	CASSLGFGTYEQYF
TRBD1	TRBV7-8	TRBJ1-1	.	15	TGTGCCAGCAGCAGTCGACAGGGTAGGAACACTGAAGCTTTCTTT	CASSSRQGRNTEAFF
.	TRBV29-1	TRBJ2-7	many	11	TGCAGCGTTAGGGACTCCTACGAGCAGTACTTC	CSVRDSYEQYF
.	TRBV28	TRBJ2-7	few	11	TGTGCCAGCAGTTCCCGGAGGGAGCAGTACTTC	CASSSRREQYF
TRBD2	TRBV20-1	TRBJ2-1	many	15	TGCAGTGCTAGAGTAATAGCGGGGGGACTCAATGAGCAGTTCTTC	CSARVIAGGLNEQFF
TRBD1	TRBV3-1	TRBJ2-7	.	13	TGTGCCAGCAGCCAGGAGACAGGGGGCGAGCAGTACTTC	CASSQETGGEQYF
TRBD1	TRBV29-1	TRBJ2-5	.	12	TGCAGCGTGCGGACAGGCGAAGGGACCCAGTACTTC	CSVRTGEGTQYF
TRBD2	TRBV7-3	TRBJ2-5	.	15	TGTGCCAGCAGCTTAACTCGGGTCAATGCGGGGGAGCAGTACTTC	CASSLTRVNAGEQYF
.	TRBV20-1	TRBJ1-3	.	13	TGCAGTGCTATCCCAGACTCTGGAAACACCATATATTTT	CSAIPDSGNTIYF
.	TRBV18	TRBJ2-7	medium-sized	14	TGTGCCAGCTCACCAGGGGTGAGCTCCTACGAGCAGTACTTC	CASSPGVSSYEQYF
.	TRBV20-1	TRBJ2-5	many	15	TGCAGTGCTCCCATGGCATTACAGGGTTGGGAGACCCAGTACTTC	CSAPMALQGWETQYF
TRBD1	TRBV30	TRBJ2-5	few	13	TGTGCCTACCGGGCACAGGGGATTGGGGAGCAGTACTTC	CAYRAQGIGEQYF
.	TRBV7-3	TRBJ2-1	many	16	TGTGCCAGCAGCCCCCCTGCGGCCAGCTCCTACAATGAGCAGTTCTTC	CASSPPAASSYNEQFF
.	TRBV4-2	TRBJ2-5	many	14	TGTGCCAGCAGCCCCCTCGGGGAACAAGAGACCCAGTACTTC	CASSPLGEQETQYF
.	TRBV6-2/TRBV6-3	TRBJ2-7	.	18	TGTGCCAGCAGCCGCCCCATGGGGTTAGCTGGAACCAACCACGAGCAGTACTTC	CASSRPMGLAGTNHEQYF
TRBD2	TRBV20-1	TRBJ2-1	many	12	TGCAGTGCCACAGCGGGGGACAATGAGCAGTTCTTC	CSATAGDNEQFF
TRBD2	TRBV6-5	TRBJ2-7	few	18	TGTGCCAGCAGTTACTCGACTCTAGCGGGGGGAAACTCCTACGAGCAGTACTTC	CASSYSTLAGGNSYEQYF
TRBD1	TRBV12-3/TRBV12-4	TRBJ2-1	few	15	TGTGCCAGCAGTTTACAGGGGGCCATGACCAATGAGCAGTTCTTC	CASSLQGAMTNEQFF
.	TRBV18	TRBJ2-1	.	17	TGTGCCAGCTCACCTAATGAAAAGGGCCCCTCCTACAATGAGCAGTTCTTC	CASSPNEKGPSYNEQFF